This T cell receptor (beta chain) was sequenced in a study of blood T cell repertoires in COVID-19. For the study at large: Italy, Spain and the United States were the sources of the convalescent and acute COVID-19 samples.

In the authors' workflow: Cell counts per sample came from amplifying reference gene primers. Data came from immunoSEQ multiplex PCR; TCRdb stores just in-frame clones and leaves some out. That table furnishes V, J and clone size, whereas the DNA furnished D and trimming. Of about 350,000 clones listed, about 91% were seen once; the top ten hold approximately 9.4%. There are 16 residues in the CDR3. CDR1 and CDR2 (germline): SGHKS, YYEKEE (reference sequence). V lost 0 bases and J 5 bases, leaving 15 bases between the germline ends. Sequencing was carried out using peripheral blood. This receptor was taken from a man in his thirties or forties with COVID-19, enrolled during active disease. The V and J genes are TRBV5-5 and TRBJ2-1, with D perhaps TRBD1 (5 bases). CDR3 sequence (DNA): TGTGCCAGCAGCTTGGGGGCAGGGTTGAGCAACAATGAGCAGTTCTTC. The encoded protein is CASSLGAGLSNNEQFF.